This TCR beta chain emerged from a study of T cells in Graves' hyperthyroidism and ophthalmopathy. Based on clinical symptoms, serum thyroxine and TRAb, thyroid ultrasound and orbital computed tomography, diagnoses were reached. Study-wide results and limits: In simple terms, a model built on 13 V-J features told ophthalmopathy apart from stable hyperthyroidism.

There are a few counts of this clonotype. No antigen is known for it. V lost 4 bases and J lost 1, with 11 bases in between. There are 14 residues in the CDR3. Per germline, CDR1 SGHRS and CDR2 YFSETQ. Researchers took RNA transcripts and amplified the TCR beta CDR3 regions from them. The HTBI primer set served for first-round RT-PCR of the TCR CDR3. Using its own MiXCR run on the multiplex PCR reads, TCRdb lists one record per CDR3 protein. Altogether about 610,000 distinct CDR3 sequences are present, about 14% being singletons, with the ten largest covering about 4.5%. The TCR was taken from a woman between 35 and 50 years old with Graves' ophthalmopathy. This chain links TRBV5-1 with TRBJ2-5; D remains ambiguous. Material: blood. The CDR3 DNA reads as TGCGCCAGCAGCCGTGACTTGTTCCAAGAGACCCAGTACTTC. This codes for CASSRDLFQETQYF.